One sample yielded the 11 T cell receptor beta chains listed below, sequenced in a study of shared T cell receptors in the human thymus. The data were produced by immunoSEQ multiplex PCR, yet TCRdb's version contains in-frame clones alone and is incomplete. The profile shows 500,000 to 850,000 clones, approximately 89% of them singletons. The sample was also reused in another study, on human thymus T cells.

Specimen: thymocytes. The receptors were gathered from a boy under two years old with a congenital heart defect.

The chain couples TRBV28 to TRBJ1-3; 9 bases agree with TRBD1. CDR1 and CDR2 (germline): MDHEN, SYDVKM. V was pared by 2 bases and J by 0 bases, with 2 bases of the junction left unmatched. This CDR3 contains 16 residues. CDR3 protein: CASSLRTGASGNTIYF. CDR3 DNA: TGTGCCAGCAGTTTAAGGACAGGGGCCTCTGGAAACACCATATATTTT.

V usage is TRBV4-1 and J usage is TRBJ1-1; weak D call: TRBD1 (5 bases). V was cut by 8 bases and J by 6 bases, with 16 bases left in between. CDR1 is MGHRA and CDR2 is YSYEKL in the germline V gene. CDR3 length: 13 amino acids. The DNA for the CDR3 is TGCGCCAGCGCCCCCAGAAGACAGCCTGAAGCTTTCTTT. Translated, it gives CASAPRRQPEAFF.

The genes are TRBV30 and TRBJ2-3; 11 bases match TRBD1. After removal of 0 bases from V and 3 bases from J, the junction contained 5 bases not matched to a gene. The CDR3 is made up of 16 amino acids. The germline CDR1 and CDR2 sequences are GTSNPN and SVGIG (reference sequence). The CDR3: CAWSVGTGGRTDTQYF. The CDR3 DNA reads as TGTGCCTGGAGTGTCGGGACAGGGGGACGAACAGATACGCAGTATTTT.

The chain combines TRBV5-1 with TRBJ2-5, with TRBD2 matching over 7 bases. The CDR3 runs to 14 residues. Germline CDR1 reads SGHRS; CDR2 reads YFSETQ. V was clipped by 4 bases and J by 7 bases; unmatched bases: 10. DNA for the CDR3: TGCGCCAGCAGCGACGCTCGGGACTACGGGACCCAGTACTTC. Residues: CASSDARDYGTQYF.

The V gene is TRBV28, the J gene TRBJ2-7, with D perhaps TRBD1 (6 bases). The V gene's germline CDR1 is MDHEN and CDR2 SYDVKM. V was shortened by 5 bases and J by 3 bases, with 14 bases between the two germline ends. The CDR3 covers 14 residues. The CDR3: CASSGHREFYEQYF. In DNA, the CDR3 is TGTGCCAGCAGTGGCCACAGGGAGTTCTACGAGCAGTACTTC. The full variable domain, with the rest looked up from reference TRBV28 and TRBJ2-7, is DVKVTQSSRYLVKRTGEKVFLECVQDMDHENMFWYRQDPGLGLRLIYFSYDVKMKEKGDIPEGYSVSREKKERFSLILESASTNQTSMYLCASSGHREFYEQYFGPGTRLTVT.

The chain recombines TRBV5-1 with TRBJ2-7; perhaps TRBD2 as D (5 bases). Germline V gene lookup returns CDR1 SGHRS and CDR2 YFSETQ. Trimming cost V 1 base and J 5 bases, with 10 bases left between them. This CDR3 is built from 13 residues. CDR3 sequence reads: CASSLSAEDEQYF. For the CDR3, the DNA is TGCGCCAGCAGCTTGTCGGCGGAGGACGAGCAGTACTTC.

This clone has a handful of counts. The chain links TRBV4-3 to TRBJ2-1; TRBD2 aligns across 11 bases. Germline V lookup: CDR1 LGHNA, CDR2 YSLEER. V shed 2 bases and J 4 bases; nucleotides not matched to a gene: 7. The CDR3 sequence is 17 residues long. CDR3 sequence (DNA): TGCGCCAGCAGCCAAAATAGCGGGAGGGCCTCTTACAATGAGCAGTTCTTC. Its protein is CASSQNSGRASYNEQFF.

This clone has a single count. The genes are TRBV30 and TRBJ1-1; tentative D call: TRBD1 (5 bases). The V and J ends lost 2 bases and 1 base respectively, with 14 bases between them. Per the germline V gene, CDR1 is GTSNPN and CDR2 is SVGIG (reference sequence). This CDR3 is built from 15 residues. This CDR3 is CAWSQLAGANTEAFF. The CDR3 DNA follows: TGTGCCTGGAGTCAATTAGCTGGGGCGAACACTGAAGCTTTCTTT.

The rearrangement uses TRBV7-8 and TRBJ2-7; TRBD1 aligns across 8 bases. The CDR3 is made up of 14 amino acids. Looked up from germline, CDR1 is SGHVS and CDR2 is FQNEAQ. With V trimmed by 5 bases and J by 5 bases, 8 bases remained unmatched. CDR3 nucleotides: TGTGCCAGCAGCAAGGACAGGGAGTTGAACGAGCAGTACTTC. Its translation is CASSKDRELNEQYF. Full variable domain (outside the CDR3, taken from reference TRBV7-8 and TRBJ2-7): GAGVSQSPRYKVAKRGQDVALRCDPISGHVSLFWYQQALGQGPEFLTYFQNEAQLDKSGLPSDRFFAERPEGSVSTLKIQRTQQEDSAVYLCASSKDRELNEQYFGPGTRLTVT.

V usage is TRBV5-6 and J usage is TRBJ1-3; no reliable D call. The germline V gene encodes CDR1 SGHDT and CDR2 YYEEEE. CDR3 length: 16 residues. V lost 0 bases and J 3 bases, leaving 13 bases between the germline ends. The CDR3: CASSLVPRGVGNTIYF. The DNA for the CDR3 is TGTGCCAGCAGCTTGGTGCCACGGGGAGTTGGAAACACCATATATTTT.

The rearrangement uses TRBV13 and TRBJ2-1; weak D call: TRBD1 (5 bases). The V gene's germline CDR1 is PRHDT and CDR2 FYEKMQ (reference sequence). Trimming took 5 bases from V and 6 from J, leaving 17 bases between them. The length of the CDR3 is 15 residues. CDR3 coding DNA: TGTGCCAGCAGCCCTCTCCCGGAAGGGGCCAATGAGCAGTTCTTC. Encoded protein: CASSPLPEGANEQFF.